This T cell receptor beta chain was found in a study of T cells in Graves' hyperthyroidism and ophthalmopathy. CDR1 and CDR2 from the germline V gene are LNHDA and SQIVND (reference sequence). V was clipped by 6 bases and J by 5 bases, with 19 bases between them. The CDR3 consists of 15 residues. Study outcomes and limitations: Ophthalmopathy was separated from stable hyperthyroidism by a 13 V-J model. Also found in blood were most expanded thyroid clonotypes above 0.001.

Uncontrolled infection, other autoimmune disease, pregnancy or lactation led to exclusion. This clonotype came up a few times. What it binds is not known. RNA transcripts provided the source from which TCR beta CDR3 regions were amplified. HTBI primers were the set used in a first-round RT-PCR of the TCR CDR3. MiXCR, run by TCRdb on the multiplex PCR reads, gives a single entry per CDR3 protein. Of some 800,000 distinct CDR3 sequences in the sample, 38% were seen once. The sequenced sample consisted of blood. The gene calls are TRBV19 and TRBJ1-2, with D unresolved. This receptor was taken from a man younger than 35 with Graves' hyperthyroidism. The CDR3, as DNA: TGTGCCAGTAGCCCGCCCCGACCCTCGTCATATGGCTACACCTTC. Protein sequence: CASSPPRPSSYGYTF.